This TCR beta chain was found in a study of T cells after yellow fever vaccination (dated by TCRdb to 2018 to 2020). General notes on the study: The SMART-Seq v4 Ultra Low Input RNA kit was used to prepare libraries from fractions with low cell numbers. To follow T-cell clones before and after both primary and booster YFV17D yellow fever vaccination, bulk TCR alpha and beta repertoires underwent longitudinal sequencing. Two healthy male donors, one aged 18 to 30 and one aged 30 to 40 years, made up the cohort. Bulk PBMC replicates and cell subsets were isolated from blood drawn at multiple timepoints before and after both primary and secondary immunization.

Here is what the overall study found, with its caveats: A small fraction of clonotypes appeared in both the CD4 and CD8 compartments, likely as a result of convergent recombination. The secondary T-cell response was found to be weaker but faster than the primary response, with a peak reached on day 5 rather than on day 15. After the booster, most of the clones that had expanded following primary vaccination were detected again (roughly 97% of CD4 and around 87% of CD8), which suggests that memory was broadly maintained. FACS-sorted repertoires could contain abundant contaminating clonotypes from the bulk population, so computational filtering was required. Only two donors were included in the study, so the extent to which the findings can be generalized is limited.

Sample treatment or condition, as interpreted from the label and publication: live attenuated yellow fever vaccine strain. A standard Ficoll-Paque protocol was used to isolate PBMCs from peripheral blood. Dynabeads CD4 and CD8 positive selection kits were used to isolate CD4 and CD8 T-cell fractions. TriZol was used to extract RNA from bulk PBMCs, CD4 and CD8 fractions, and dextramer-positive and dextramer-negative fractions. TCR cDNA was made using 5'RACE template switching, a step that added a universal primer site and unique molecular identifiers. Priming of cDNA synthesis was performed from both the TCR alpha and TCR beta constant segments. Library amplification used two PCR steps, and the second PCR step added sample barcodes and sequencing adapters. Sequencing of libraries was performed on Illumina HiSeq 2500 (2x100 bp) or NovaSeq (2x150 bp). In the original analysis: Demultiplexing of reads and collapsing into UMI consensus sequences were performed with MIGEC, and V(D)J alignment was carried out with MiXCR. Vaccine-responding clonotypes were identified with edgeR using replicate PBMC samples, with FDR below 0.01 and a log2 fold change above 5 up to day 15 being required. Each bulk clonotype was labeled CD4 or CD8 based on which sequenced repertoire, CD4 or CD8, contained the clonotype at higher abundance. TCRdb reprocessing: public reads trimmed at Q25 with fastp, clones called with MiXCR, in-frame beta chains kept. Rows matching on CDR3 protein sequence are summarized as one entry with the most common DNA and genes. The V and J calls and clone size come from TCRdb's table, not from the authors' own analysis. Across this sample there are around 68,000 distinct CDR3 sequences, with around 7.9% seen only once. The top ten constitute about 27% of the sample.

As concerns this clonotype: The antigen it binds to is not known. No qualities accompany the bases; no much larger clone lies one base away.

V is reduced by 8 bases and J by 4 bases, leaving a spacing of 20 bases between them. From the cysteine up to the phenylalanine, the CDR3 has a length of 16 residues. Only CDR3 DNA is held: 48 bases, read in frame from base 1. Sequences were derived from CD8+ T cells sorted from PBMCs, sampled more than 8 days after the first yellow fever vaccination. The rearrangement joined TRBV12-3 or TRBV12-4 to TRBJ2-2; there is no confident call for the D gene. The receptor was isolated from a young man who received the YFV17D yellow fever vaccine. The nucleotides read TGTGCCAGCCAACCTCAGAGAGGCCACAGCACCGGGGAGCTGTTTTTT. Translated, this is CASQPQRGHSTGELFF.